This entry lists 3 T cell receptor beta chains sequenced from one sample in a study of T cells in Graves' hyperthyroidism and ophthalmopathy. RNA transcripts provided the source from which TCR beta CDR3 regions were amplified. A set of HTBI primers served as the primers for a first-round RT-PCR of the TCR CDR3. TCRdb re-called the multiplex PCR reads with MiXCR, one entry per CDR3 protein. The table has 150,000 to 200,000 distinct CDR3 sequences, roughly 9.4% seen once; the top ten hold roughly 23%. Material: blood. These receptors all come from a woman between 18 and 29 years old with Graves' hyperthyroidism that later progressed to Graves' ophthalmopathy.

Only a few counts were recorded for this clonotype. The chain employs TRBV29-1 and TRBJ2-7; D call uncertain. With 4 bases removed from V and 5 bases from J, the gap between germline ends came to 27 bases. This CDR3 is 17 amino acids long. The V gene's germline CDR1 is SQVTM and CDR2 ANQGSEA. The CDR3 is CSVAGLPVNKRPNEQYF. The CDR3 DNA reads TGCAGCGTTGCGGGTTTACCGGTCAATAAACGACCCAACGAGCAGTACTTC.

In its sample, this clonotype was seen many times. The V gene is TRBV2, the J gene TRBJ2-2, with 8 bases identical to TRBD2. The CDR3 has 15 residues. Germline V gives CDR1 SNHLY, CDR2 FYNNEI. The V segment lost 11 bases and the J segment 3 bases; nucleotides outside the gene matches: 11. The CDR3 protein is CAAKAGDMDTGELFF. DNA of the CDR3: TGTGCCGCAAAAGCGGGAGATATGGACACCGGGGAGCTGTTTTTT.

This clonotype was counted at least ten times. The chain employs TRBV7-9 and TRBJ1-1; D is undetermined. V was pared by 5 bases and J by 4 bases, with 20 bases between. This CDR3 comprises 16 residues. Germline CDR1 SEHNR, CDR2 FQNEAQ (reference sequence). The CDR3 coding sequence is TGTGCCAGCAGCCCACCCAGAATAGGGCTAAGCACTGAAGCTTTCTTT. This gives the protein CASSPPRIGLSTEAFF.